This TCR beta chain appears in the sequencing data of a study of blood T cell repertoires in COVID-19. The wider study: Some COVID-19 samples were acute and others convalescent; all came from the United States, Italy and Spain. PBMCs, B-cell-depleted T cells, or T cells were the source of the cDNA or gDNA that made up the material.

The authors' processing: Estimation of nucleated cell counts was performed using reference gene primer amplification. Data came from immunoSEQ multiplex PCR; TCRdb stores just in-frame clones and leaves some out. V and J calls plus clone size are reproduced from that table; the DNA served to infer D and trimming. The sample yields about 270,000 clones, roughly 84% seen once. CDR1 LGHNA and CDR2 YSLEER come from the germline V gene. V was cut by 1 base and J by 0 bases, with 7 bases left in between. The CDR3 sequence is 15 residues long. Sequencing used peripheral blood. The sequence derives from a woman between 18 and 29 years old with acute or convalescent COVID-19. The chain uses TRBV4-3 and TRBJ1-3; no clear D gene. The CDR3 sequence: CASSQGTYSGNTIYF. The CDR3 DNA is TGCGCCAGCAGCCAAGGTACTTACTCTGGAAACACCATATATTTT.